The 5 T cell receptor beta chains presented below share a single source sample, sequenced in a study of shared clonotypes between healthy human individuals. Terminally differentiated effector memory CD45RA+ cells were excluded by CCR7 positive selection of CD45RO-negative cells. This table comes from immunoSEQ multiplex PCR, and its TCRdb copy is limited to in-frame clones, with some not included. In the table there are about 2 million clones, roughly 95% of which are singletons. Sequences were obtained from naive CD8+ T cells sorted from blood. These receptors were obtained from a man aged 18-30 years in good health.

The chain couples TRBV30 to TRBJ2-7, with D possibly being TRBD2 (6 bases). V was shortened by 7 bases and J by 1 base, with 17 bases between the two germline ends. The CDR3 has 14 residues. The germline CDR1 and CDR2 sequences are GTSNPN and SVGIG (reference sequence). CDR3 residues: CALLGLANSYEQYF. For the CDR3, the DNA is TGTGCCTTATTAGGGCTAGCGAATTCCTACGAGCAGTACTTC.

The V call is TRBV27, the J call TRBJ2-7; 9 nucleotides align to TRBD2. After removal of 3 bases from V and 2 bases from J, the junction contained 2 bases not matched to a gene. The CDR3 spans 14 residues. The germline gives CDR1 MNHEY, CDR2 SMNVEV (reference sequence). In DNA form, the CDR3 reads TGTGCCAGCAGTTTTAGCGGGAGAACCTACGAGCAGTACTTC. Amino acid sequence: CASSFSGRTYEQYF.

The DNA for the CDR3 is TGTGCCAGCATGCCCGGCCCCCTGAACCCCTACGAGCAGTACTTC. This translates into CASMPGPLNPYEQYF. The V call is TRBV6-5, the J call TRBJ2-7; D not resolved. This CDR3 has 15 amino acids. Germline assignment: CDR1 MNHEY and CDR2 SVGAGI. V gave up 7 bases and J gave up 2 bases, with 18 bases separating them.

The gene calls are TRBV6-5 and TRBJ1-2; D call uncertain. The CDR3 consists of 14 residues. The V end was cut by 5 bases, the J end by 8 bases, with 18 bases between. Germline values: CDR1 MNHEY, CDR2 SVGAGI. The CDR3: CASSEPGEGIGYTF. CDR3 DNA sequence: TGTGCCAGCAGTGAACCTGGGGAGGGTATAGGCTACACCTTC.

The chain employs TRBV27 and TRBJ2-1, with 9 bases fitting TRBD2. The germline V gene encodes CDR1 MNHEY and CDR2 SMNVEV (reference sequence). Germline trimming cut 4 bases from V and 7 bases from J; bases unmatched to any gene: 11. The CDR3 is made up of 16 amino acids. CDR3: CASSWGISGSQNEQFF. The CDR3 DNA follows: TGTGCCAGCAGTTGGGGGATTAGCGGGAGTCAGAATGAGCAGTTCTTC.